The clone carrying this T cell receptor (beta chain) was seen more than once but under ten times. This sample was included in a study of patients and donors after allogeneic stem cell transplantation. V lost 4 bases to trimming and J lost 8 bases, with 13 bases between them. CDR1 is SGHRS and CDR2 is YFSETQ in the germline V gene. CDR3 length equals 13 residues. TCRdb used MiXCR to reprocess the RT-PCR reads, holding one entry per CDR3 protein. This sample has roughly 140,000 distinct CDR3 sequences, with 30% to 45% found just once. The TCR comes from a human donor who was either an allogeneic HSCT recipient or a stem cell or donor lymphocyte infusion donor (not recorded which). It is not recorded whose cells these are; they may come from a transplant donor. The V and J genes are TRBV5-1 and TRBJ2-1; D not certain. The sample was blood, either unsorted or a sorted T cell fraction (not recorded which). The CDR3 coding sequence is TGCGCCAGCAGCAGACCTAATGGTTATGAGCAGTTCTTC. This gives the protein CASSRPNGYEQFF.